This is a list of T cell receptor beta chains from one sample in a study of graft-versus-host responses after intestinal transplantation. The assay was immunoSEQ multiplex PCR, and TCRdb's table has in-frame clones only and misses some. The sample holds approximately 500 clones, about 92% seen once. The sequencing here drew on ileum tissue, taken approximately 46 days after intestinal transplant. All receptors come from a human patient who received an intestinal transplant, so some T cells may come from the graft donor. Each CDR3 is given with its conserved first and last residue. The order of the fields is CDR3 DNA, CDR3 protein, J gene, D gene, clone size, V gene. D genes are given only for firm matches. Some rows mark clone size as missing; the rest say once, few, many or name a class of expanded clone.

DNA: TGTGCCAGCAGCCAGGAAGCGGGAGGGCCTGGGGAGCTGTTTTTT
CDR3: CASSQEAGGPGELFF
J: TRBJ2-2
D: TRBD2
size: .
V: TRBV4-2

DNA: TGTGCCAGCAGCGGCCGGACCTCAGCTCGAAAGATCTATGGCTACACCTTC
CDR3: CASSGRTSARKIYGYTF
J: TRBJ1-2
D: .
size: .
V: TRBV7-4

DNA: TGTGCCAGCAGCTCGATCTCTGGGGCCAACGTCCTGACTTTC
CDR3: CASSSISGANVLTF
J: TRBJ2-6
D: .
size: .
V: TRBV5-6

DNA: TGTGCCTGGAGTCCCGGGACAGGGGACTTTCGCTATGGCTACACCTTC
CDR3: CAWSPGTGDFRYGYTF
J: TRBJ1-2
D: TRBD1
size: .
V: TRBV30

DNA: TGTGCCAGCGTGAAGGGGTTGAACAGTGCGGAAGATACGCAGTATTTT
CDR3: CASVKGLNSAEDTQYF
J: TRBJ2-3
D: .
size: .
V: TRBV6-6

DNA: TGTGCCAGCAGGGGGGACACGGTTGAGCAGTTCTTC
CDR3: CASRGDTVEQFF
J: TRBJ2-1
D: .
size: .
V: TRBV2

DNA: TGTGCCAGCAGCTCCCAAGGACTAGCGGGAGGACGCACAGATACGCAGTATTTT
CDR3: CASSSQGLAGGRTDTQYF
J: TRBJ2-3
D: TRBD2
size: .
V: TRBV7-3

DNA: TGTGCCAGCAGTTTATCAGGGTCCGAGACCCAGTACTTC
CDR3: CASSLSGSETQYF
J: TRBJ2-5
D: .
size: .
V: TRBV28

DNA: TGTGCCAGCAGAGTAGGGATCGGGGAGACCTATGGCTACACCTTC
CDR3: CASRVGIGETYGYTF
J: TRBJ1-2
D: .
size: .
V: TRBV11-2

DNA: TGTGCCAGCAGCCAAGGGGCATCCTCTGGGGCCAACGTCCTGACTTTC
CDR3: CASSQGASSGANVLTF
J: TRBJ2-6
D: .
size: .
V: TRBV4-2

DNA: TGTGCTAGTGGTTTGGAAACAGGCCGGGACACCGCCTACGAGCAGTACTTC
CDR3: CASGLETGRDTAYEQYF
J: TRBJ2-7
D: .
size: .
V: TRBV12-5

DNA: TGCGCCAGCAGCACGGGACGGAGGAACACTGAAGCTTTCTTT
CDR3: CASSTGRRNTEAFF
J: TRBJ1-1
D: .
size: .
V: TRBV4-3

DNA: TGCGCCAGCAGCCCCCAAGCCAGGGTGCCAGATACGCAGTATTTT
CDR3: CASSPQARVPDTQYF
J: TRBJ2-3
D: .
size: .
V: TRBV4-3

DNA: TGTGCCAGCAGTGGACAGGGTGAAAACGAGCAGTACTTC
CDR3: CASSGQGENEQYF
J: TRBJ2-7
D: TRBD1
size: .
V: TRBV2

DNA: TGTGCCAGCAGCAGGATCTCTTCGGGTCGCGGAGAGACCCAGTACTTC
CDR3: CASSRISSGRGETQYF
J: TRBJ2-5
D: .
size: few
V: TRBV21-1

DNA: TGTGCCAGTAGTATAGGACGGGAGGTAAACATTCAGTACTTC
CDR3: CASSIGREVNIQYF
J: TRBJ2-4
D: TRBD2
size: .
V: TRBV19

DNA: TGCGCCAGCAGCGAATTACATTTTGGGTTGTCGGAGACCCAGTACTTC
CDR3: CASSELHFGLSETQYF
J: TRBJ2-5
D: .
size: .
V: TRBV4-1

DNA: TGCGCCAGCAGTGAGGCCCGCACAGGGGGCTTCGGGTTTCTGTGGCCCCAGCATTTT
CDR3: CASSEARTGGFGFLWPQHF
J: TRBJ1-5
D: TRBD1
size: .
V: TRBV10-2

DNA: TGTGCCAGCAGCCCCGTCAGGGGTATGACCGGGGAGCTGTTTTTT
CDR3: CASSPVRGMTGELFF
J: TRBJ2-2
D: .
size: .
V: TRBV9

DNA: TGTGCCAGCAGTTACGAGGGACAGGCCCAAGAGACCCAGTACTTC
CDR3: CASSYEGQAQETQYF
J: TRBJ2-5
D: TRBD1
size: .
V: TRBV6-5

DNA: TGTGCCAGCAGCGTAGGAGCCCTAGGACAGGAAAAACTGTTTTTT
CDR3: CASSVGALGQEKLFF
J: TRBJ1-4
D: .
size: .
V: TRBV9

DNA: TGTGCCAGCAGTTTCAGGCCCCCACAGGGGGGGAATGAAAAACTGTTTTTT
CDR3: CASSFRPPQGGNEKLFF
J: TRBJ1-4
D: TRBD1
size: .
V: TRBV27

DNA: TGTGCCAGCAGTGAAGGACTGGTATACACCGGGGAGCTGTTTTTT
CDR3: CASSEGLVYTGELFF
J: TRBJ2-2
D: .
size: .
V: TRBV6-1

DNA: TGTGCCAGCACTTCCGGGACTTATGGCTACACCTTC
CDR3: CASTSGTYGYTF
J: TRBJ1-2
D: .
size: .
V: TRBV19

DNA: TGTGCCAGCAGCTTAGGAGCGCATTGGACTAGCGGAGACCAAGAGACCCAGTACTTC
CDR3: CASSLGAHWTSGDQETQYF
J: TRBJ2-5
D: TRBD2
size: .
V: TRBV7-2

DNA: TGCGCCAGCAGTGGGGTCCGGGGGGAGCAGTACTTC
CDR3: CASSGVRGEQYF
J: TRBJ2-7
D: .
size: .
V: TRBV10-2

DNA: TGCGCCAGCAGCTTGGAAGGACAGGGGATCGACGAGCAGTACTTC
CDR3: CASSLEGQGIDEQYF
J: TRBJ2-7
D: TRBD1
size: .
V: TRBV5-1

DNA: TGCAGCGTTCGACAGGGGGGCACCGGGGAGCTGTTTTTT
CDR3: CSVRQGGTGELFF
J: TRBJ2-2
D: TRBD1
size: .
V: TRBV29-1

DNA: TGTGCCAGCTCACCCGGACAGGGGAACACTGAAGCTTTCTTT
CDR3: CASSPGQGNTEAFF
J: TRBJ1-1
D: TRBD1
size: .
V: TRBV18

DNA: TGTGCCAGCAGTACCAATCTATGCTCTAGAAAGACCTATGGCTACACCTTC
CDR3: CASSTNLCSRKTYGYTF
J: TRBJ1-2
D: .
size: .
V: TRBV6-8